Relative to its sample, the clone carrying this T cell receptor beta chain is medium-sized. Antigen unknown. These data belong to a study of OX40 agonist ivuxolimab in advanced cancers. Looking at the study overall: Patients were treated with ivuxolimab, an agonistic anti-OX40 (CD134) antibody. Earlier anti-PD-1, anti-PD-L1 or anti-CTLA-4 therapy was permitted; around 40% had received some.

The germline CDR1 and CDR2 sequences are DFQATT and SNEGSKA (reference sequence). There are 11 residues in the CDR3. V dropped 6 bases and J dropped 4 bases, with 9 bases sitting between them. Produced via immunoSEQ multiplex PCR; TCRdb's table is partial and in-frame only. This table holds under 50,000 clones, roughly 90% found once. Notes on the study in general: CD4+ and CD8+ T cells in blood underwent clonal expansion by week 6 at 0.1 to 3.0 mg/kg.

This TCR came from an adult with an advanced solid tumor such as melanoma, head and neck, liver or kidney cancer. This chain connects TRBV20-1 to TRBJ1-1; a possible D gene is TRBD1 (5 bases). The sequenced sample was CD4+ or CD8+ T cells sorted from blood, obtained in a trial of the OX40 agonist ivuxolimab. This chain's CDR3 is CSAPGGTEAFF. In DNA, the CDR3 is TGCAGTGCCCCGGGGGGCACTGAAGCTTTCTTT.